The 26 T cell receptor beta chains reported below all come from one sample, sequenced in a study of blood T cell repertoires in COVID-19. Assay used: immunoSEQ multiplex PCR; TCRdb lists only in-frame clones, some missing. The sample shows roughly 350,000 clones, around 85% of them seen only once. The source material was peripheral blood. The origin of the receptors is a woman aged 18-29 years with acute or convalescent COVID-19.

Concerning this clone: Additional DNA sequences in this sample encode the identical CDR3. V usage is TRBV12-3 or TRBV12-4 and J usage is TRBJ2-1; D gene ambiguous. The CDR3 loop spans 13 amino acids. V gave up 1 base and J gave up 5 bases, with 6 bases separating them. The CDR3 DNA reads as TGTGCCAGCAGTTTAGGGCTGAACAATGAGCAGTTCTTC. Translated: CASSLGLNNEQFF.

The chain has TRBV7-3 and TRBJ2-7, with 12 bases lining up with TRBD2. This CDR3 has 14 residues. J was trimmed by 2 bases and V by 4 bases; bases with no gene match: 0. Per germline, CDR1 SGHTA and CDR2 FQGTGA. The CDR3 DNA sequence: TGTGCCAGCAGCTCTAGCGGGGGGGCCTACGAGCAGTACTTC. Protein product: CASSSSGGAYEQYF.

As to this clone: Other DNA sequences in the sample encode the same CDR3. The chain employs TRBV5-1 and TRBJ1-1; D is perhaps TRBD1 (5 bases). Germline CDR1 SGHRS, CDR2 YFSETQ. CDR3 length equals 12 residues. The V end lost 0 bases, the J end lost 7 bases, and 7 bases lay between the germline ends. The CDR3 is CASSLGDSEAFF. The CDR3 bases are TGCGCCAGCAGCTTGGGCGACAGTGAAGCTTTCTTT.

This clone was recorded once. The genes are TRBV9 and TRBJ2-7, with 10 positions matching TRBD1. Germline-derived CDR1 and CDR2 are SGDLS and YYNGEE. This CDR3 is 15 amino acids long. V was pared by 4 bases and J by 5 bases, with 9 bases of the junction left unmatched. The DNA for the CDR3 is TGTGCCAGCAGCAACGACGGGACAGGGGCTAACGAGCAGTACTTC. Amino acids: CASSNDGTGANEQYF.

V and J are TRBV2 and TRBJ2-1; D unresolved. Germline CDR1 is SNHLY and CDR2 is FYNNEI. V lost 0 bases and J 2 bases, leaving 8 bases between the germline ends. The CDR3 has 15 residues. The CDR3 DNA follows: TGTGCCAGCAGTGAAGCAGCAACTACCTACAATGAGCAGTTCTTC. Its translation is CASSEAATTYNEQFF.

This clone is a singleton in its sample. The V and J genes are TRBV5-4 and TRBJ1-2, with D possibly matching TRBD1 (5 bases). Deletions cut 0 bases from V and 5 bases from J, with 8 bases between. The CDR3 has 13 residues. Germline CDR1 reads SGHNT; CDR2 reads YYREEE (reference sequence). The CDR3 DNA reads TGTGCCAGCAGCTTGGAGACAGTGTATGGCTACACCTTC. Translated: CASSLETVYGYTF.

The chain combines TRBV18 with TRBJ1-1; D unclear. Germline assignment: CDR1 KGHSH and CDR2 LQKENI. CDR3 size: 16 residues. V dropped 0 bases and J dropped 8 bases, with 19 bases sitting between them. CDR3 in amino acids: CASSPPGSGLGLEAFF. As DNA, the CDR3 is TGTGCCAGCTCACCACCGGGAAGCGGGCTGGGTCTAGAAGCTTTCTTT.

V usage is TRBV28 and J usage is TRBJ1-6; 7 bases are a match to TRBD1. CDR1 MDHEN and CDR2 SYDVKM come from the germline V gene. This CDR3 region has 16 residues. V was clipped by 5 bases and J by 1 base; unmatched bases: 5. This CDR3 reads CASSVDRESYNSPLHF. The CDR3 coding sequence is TGTGCCAGCAGTGTTGACAGGGAGTCCTATAATTCACCCCTCCACTTT.

Here the CDR3 reads CASSIGWGGPYNEQFF. The CDR3 DNA follows: TGTGCCAGTAGTATAGGCTGGGGGGGCCCGTACAATGAGCAGTTCTTC. The chain links TRBV19 to TRBJ2-1, with D tentatively TRBD2 (7 bases). This CDR3 is 16 amino acids long. From germline, CDR1 is LNHDA and CDR2 SQIVND (reference sequence). V shed 1 base and J shed 4 bases, with 14 bases lying between them.

V and J are TRBV7-3 and TRBJ2-2; TRBD2 is a possible D gene (6 bases). The V gene's germline CDR1 is SGHTA and CDR2 FQGTGA. V was trimmed by 5 bases and J by 6 bases, leaving 10 bases between them. This CDR3 spans 13 amino acids. The CDR3 here is CASSARGSGELFF. CDR3 coding DNA: TGTGCCAGCAGCGCTCGGGGGTCCGGGGAGCTGTTTTTT.

CDR3 in amino acids: CASRLMGTGTYEQYF. The CDR3 nucleotides read TGTGCCAGCAGGTTAATGGGGACAGGGACCTACGAGCAGTACTTC. The chain links TRBV2 to TRBJ2-7, with 9 bases identical to TRBD1. The CDR3 is 15 amino acids. CDR1 SNHLY and CDR2 FYNNEI come from the germline V gene. Trimming at V came to 6 bases and at J to 2 bases, leaving 8 bases not matched to a gene.

V and J are TRBV6-4 and TRBJ1-1, with 7 bases matching TRBD1. V lost 6 bases, J lost 1 base, and 5 bases stayed unmatched. The germline V gene encodes CDR1 MRHNA and CDR2 SNTAGT. This CDR3 spans 14 amino acids. CDR3 DNA sequence: TGTGCCAGCAGAGGAACAGGGGAGAACACTGAAGCTTTCTTT. This gives the protein CASRGTGENTEAFF.

This sequence joins TRBV15 and TRBJ1-2; no clear D. V was clipped by 1 base and J by 5 bases, with 11 bases between them. The CDR3 length is 14 residues. Germline assignment: CDR1 LNHNV and CDR2 YYDKDF (reference sequence). DNA for the CDR3: TGTGCCACCAGCAGAGCCAGTCCCGCTTATGGCTACACCTTC. Translated, it gives CATSRASPAYGYTF.

V usage is TRBV21-1 and J usage is TRBJ1-2; the DNA was not used to check the table's D call, TRBD1. TRBV21-1 is designated a pseudogene. The CDR3 sequence is 18 residues long. The CDR3, as DNA: TGTGCCAGCAGCAAAAGAGGTTCCGCTATACAGGGGGCTCAAGGCTACACCTTC. Encoded protein: CASSKRGSAIQGAQGYTF.

V usage is TRBV18 and J usage is TRBJ2-2; TRBD1 might be the D (6 bases). The germline V gene encodes CDR1 KGHSH and CDR2 LQKENI. Deletions cut 3 bases from V and 2 bases from J, with 13 bases between. This CDR3 region has 16 residues. The CDR3 DNA follows: TGTGCCAGCTCACCCTATTCAGGGGAAAACACCGGGGAGCTGTTTTTT. It encodes CASSPYSGENTGELFF.

The V and J genes are TRBV2 and TRBJ1-5; D uncertain. CDR3 length: 14 amino acids. Trimming left V 2 bases short and J 7 bases short, with 12 bases between. Per the germline V gene, CDR1 is SNHLY and CDR2 is FYNNEI. The CDR3 spells CASSERTRRQPQHF. CDR3 nucleotide sequence: TGTGCCAGCAGTGAACGAACAAGGAGGCAGCCCCAGCATTTT.

The genes are TRBV10-3 and TRBJ2-1; TRBD2 matches at 7 bases. The CDR3 sequence is 14 residues long. The V gene's germline CDR1 is ENHRY and CDR2 SYGVKD. J lost 1 base, V lost 7 bases, and 4 bases had no gene match. CDR3 loop: CAINGGGSYNEQFF. The CDR3 DNA is TGTGCCATCAATGGCGGGGGTTCCTACAATGAGCAGTTCTTC.

The genes are TRBV19 and TRBJ1-3; possible D gene TRBD1, 6 bases. Trimming left V 3 bases short and J 2 bases short, with 11 bases between. Germline V lookup: CDR1 LNHDA, CDR2 SQIVND (reference sequence). The CDR3 is 15 residues long. The CDR3 sequence is CASSIGRGTGNTIYF. The CDR3 nucleotides are TGTGCCAGTAGTATTGGCAGGGGAACTGGAAACACCATATATTTT.

This rearrangement joins TRBV5-1 to TRBJ1-6, with 8 bases identical to TRBD1. Germline CDR1 is SGHRS and CDR2 is YFSETQ. The V and J ends lost 0 bases and 7 bases, in that order; junction bases with no gene match: 6. The CDR3 covers 16 residues. CDR3 loop: CASSLAGRQGNSPLHF. The DNA for the CDR3 is TGCGCCAGCAGCTTGGCCGGGAGACAGGGGAATTCACCCCTCCACTTT. The variable domain in full, completed from reference TRBV5-1 and TRBJ1-6, reads KAGVTQTPRYLIKTRGQQVTLSCSPISGHRSVSWYQQTPGQGLQFLFEYFSETQRNKGNFPGRFSGRQFSNSRSEMNVSTLELGDSALYLCASSLAGRQGNSPLHFGNGTRLTVT.

This chain joins TRBV5-8 and TRBJ1-2; 8 bases match TRBD1. This CDR3 has 16 amino acids. With V trimmed by 1 base and J by 4 bases, 9 bases remained unmatched. CDR1 and CDR2 from the germline V gene are SGHTS and YDEGEE. CDR3 DNA sequence: TGTGCCAGCAGCTTGCTCTTGGGACAGGTTAGCTATGGCTACACCTTC. It yields the protein CASSLLLGQVSYGYTF. Full variable domain (missing parts from reference TRBV5-8 and TRBJ1-2): EAGVTQSPTHLIKTRGQQATLRCSPISGHTSVYWYQQALGLGLQFLLWYDEGEERNRGNFPPRFSGRQFPNYSSELNVNALELEDSALYLCASSLLLGQVSYGYTFGSGTRLTVV.

For the CDR3, the DNA is TGTGCCAGCAGCTTAACTCCCGCCGAGACCGGGGAGCTGTTTTTT. It yields the protein CASSLTPAETGELFF. The chain is built from TRBV7-3 and TRBJ2-2; D is undetermined. Trimming pared 0 bases from V and 5 bases from J, leaving 10 bases between. The CDR3 has 15 residues. CDR1 and CDR2 from the germline V gene are SGHTA and FQGTGA.

The J gene is TRBJ1-3, the V gene TRBV9; possibly TRBD1 for D (6 bases). Trimming removed 3 bases at V and 1 base at J, with 11 bases between. CDR3 size: 15 residues. Germline loops: CDR1 SGDLS, CDR2 YYNGEE. The CDR3 DNA reads as TGTGCCAGCAGCGCCGAAACAGGGTCTGGAAACACCATATATTTT. Its translation is CASSAETGSGNTIYF.

To note about this clone: At one of its ends the junction is not consistent with the germline gene, which may arise from a read error. This CDR3 reads CASRNTGLAYQESQYF. CDR3 DNA sequence: TGTGCCAGCAGGAACACGGGACTAGCGTACCAAGAGTCCCAGTACTTC. The genes are TRBV28 and TRBJ2-5; 10 nucleotides match TRBD2. CDR1 and CDR2 (germline): MDHEN, SYDVKM. This CDR3 comprises 16 residues. The full variable domain, its missing parts supplied by reference TRBV28 and TRBJ2-5, is DVKVTQSSRYLVKRTGEKVFLECVQDMDHENMFWYRQDPGLGLRLIYFSYDVKMKEKGDIPEGYSVSREKKERFSLILESASTNQTSMYLCASRNTGLAYQESQYFGPGTRLLVL.

This clone has more than one count but fewer than ten. This chain links TRBV2 with TRBJ1-1; no clear D. This CDR3 has 12 residues. Germline CDR1 reads SNHLY; CDR2 reads FYNNEI. Trimming removed 3 bases from V and 7 bases from J, with 9 bases in between. CDR3 sequence reads: CASSDYTFEAFF. CDR3 nucleotides: TGTGCCAGCAGTGATTACACCTTTGAAGCTTTCTTT.

The V gene is TRBV5-1, the J gene TRBJ2-3, with TRBD2 identical over 11 bases. Germline assignment: CDR1 SGHRS and CDR2 YFSETQ. Trimming at V came to 0 bases and at J to 3 bases, leaving 3 bases not matched to a gene. This CDR3 is 16 amino acids long. As DNA, the CDR3 is TGCGCCAGCAGCTTGGTAGCGGGAGGGGTTACAGATACGCAGTATTTT. Amino acid sequence: CASSLVAGGVTDTQYF.

The CDR3 loop is CASSWGPGQGDYGYTF. Here the CDR3 DNA reads TGCGCCAGCAGCTGGGGCCCGGGACAGGGGGACTATGGCTACACCTTC. The rearrangement links TRBV5-1 to TRBJ1-2, with 11 bases lining up with TRBD1. The CDR3 contains 16 residues. The trim removed 3 bases at V and 3 bases at J, leaving 7 bases unmatched. Germline loops: CDR1 SGHRS, CDR2 YFSETQ. Based on the CDR3 plus reference TRBV5-1 and TRBJ1-2, the full variable domain is KAGVTQTPRYLIKTRGQQVTLSCSPISGHRSVSWYQQTPGQGLQFLFEYFSETQRNKGNFPGRFSGRQFSNSRSEMNVSTLELGDSALYLCASSWGPGQGDYGYTFGSGTRLTVV.